This T cell receptor beta chain comes out of a study of patients and donors after allogeneic stem cell transplantation. This clonotype was detected only a few times. CDR1 SGHRS and CDR2 YFSETQ come from the germline V gene. The CDR3 has 16 amino acids. V lost 0 bases and J lost 7; bases outside the gene matches: 5. TCRdb passed the RT-PCR reads through MiXCR, listing each CDR3 protein once. The sample has some 150,000 distinct CDR3 sequences; about two fifths are singletons. The sequenced sample was blood, either unsorted or a sorted T cell fraction (not recorded which). The chain couples TRBV5-1 to TRBJ2-1, with 12 bases lining up with TRBD2. This clonotype was sampled from a human donor who was either an allogeneic HSCT recipient or a stem cell or donor lymphocyte infusion donor (not recorded which). It is not recorded whose cells these are; they may come from a transplant donor. CDR3 sequence reads: CASSLVGTSGSNEQFF. The CDR3 DNA reads TGCGCCAGCAGCTTGGTAGGGACTAGCGGGTCGAATGAGCAGTTCTTC.